Shown below are 12 T cell receptor beta chains from a single sample sequenced in a study of CD8 T cells in Susac syndrome. An amount of RNA that ranged from roughly 0.45 to 1 ug was reverse transcribed with random hexamers. MiXCR, applied by TCRdb to the immunoSEQ multiplex PCR reads, yields one record per CDR3 protein. The sample yields approximately 150,000 distinct CDR3 sequences, approximately 95% seen once. The sample taken for sequencing was CD4+ T cells from PBMCs. Receptor source: a human donor with multiple sclerosis.

The chain combines TRBV19 with TRBJ2-3; unclear D gene. Germline values: CDR1 LNHDA, CDR2 SQIVND (reference sequence). CDR3 length: 12 amino acids. Deletions cut 6 bases from V and 6 bases from J, with 10 bases between. CDR3 protein: CASRLAGDTQYF. The DNA of the CDR3 is TGTGCCAGTAGGCTGGCCGGGGATACGCAGTATTTT.

V usage is TRBV7-9 and J usage is TRBJ2-7; 8 positions agree with TRBD1. From germline, CDR1 is SEHNR and CDR2 FQNEAQ (reference sequence). V dropped 5 bases and J dropped 3; count of bases not matched to a gene: 9. The CDR3 spans 15 residues. CDR3 region: CASSPYVQGGYEQYF. CDR3 in DNA: TGTGCCAGCAGCCCATATGTACAGGGGGGCTACGAGCAGTACTTC.

V and J are TRBV14 and TRBJ2-3; D remains unclear. With 2 bases removed from V and 4 bases from J, the gap between germline ends came to 7 bases. CDR1 and CDR2 from the germline V gene are SGHDN and FVKESK. CDR3 length: 13 amino acids. The DNA of the CDR3 is TGTGCCAGCAGCCAAAGGGATCCAGATACGCAGTATTTT. This gives the protein CASSQRDPDTQYF.

The rearrangement joins TRBV12-3 or TRBV12-4 to TRBJ1-1, with TRBD1 matching over 9 bases. The V and J ends lost 6 bases and 4 bases, in that order; junction bases with no gene match: 3. There are 13 residues in the CDR3. The CDR3 here is CASRPDRGTEAFF. In nucleotides, the CDR3 is TGTGCCAGCAGGCCGGACAGGGGCACTGAAGCTTTCTTT.

The V call is TRBV20-1, the J call TRBJ2-7, with unresolved D. The germline CDR1 and CDR2 sequences are DFQATT and SNEGSKA (reference sequence). V shed 4 bases and J shed 4 bases, with 5 bases lying between them. This CDR3 region has 10 residues. This CDR3 reads CSAKTYEQYF. CDR3 DNA: TGCAGTGCTAAGACGTACGAGCAGTACTTC.

This clonotype was detected once. V is TRBV2 and J is TRBJ2-3; D possibly corresponds to TRBD2 (5 bases). Germline CDR1 reads SNHLY; CDR2 reads FYNNEI. CDR3 length equals 14 residues. The germline V and J ends were trimmed by 10 bases and 3 bases, with 17 bases remaining between them. Here the CDR3 DNA reads TGTGCCACCTTGACTAACCCAGGAACAGATACGCAGTATTTT. Encoded protein: CATLTNPGTDTQYF.

This chain uses TRBV30 with TRBJ2-3; D unresolved. The V end was cut by 5 bases, the J end by 8 bases, with 2 bases between. Germline CDR1 is GTSNPN and CDR2 is SVGIG (reference sequence). This CDR3 is 8 amino acids long. CDR3 DNA sequence: TGTGCCTGGGGTACGCAGTATTTT. Protein: CAWGTQYF. Combining the CDR3 with reference TRBV30 and TRBJ2-3 gives the whole variable domain SQTIHQWPATLVQPVGSPLSLECTVEGTSNPNLYWYRQAAGRGLQLLFYSVGIGQISSEVPQNLSASRPQDRQFILSSKKLLLSDSGFYLCAWGTQYFGPGTRLTVL.

The genes are TRBV20-1 and TRBJ1-5, with a weak D call TRBD1 (6 bases). The CDR3 contains 13 residues. Germline CDR1 and CDR2: DFQATT and SNEGSKA (reference sequence). The CDR3 DNA reads TGCAGCGCCCGGGGGGGCAGGAATCAGCCCCAGCATTTT. Amino acid sequence: CSARGGRNQPQHF.

The chain uses TRBV20-1 and TRBJ2-1, with 7 nucleotides matching TRBD1. This CDR3 has 15 residues. Germline CDR1 reads DFQATT; CDR2 reads SNEGSKA (reference sequence). V shed 2 bases, J shed 7 bases, and the junction held 11 bases outside the gene matches. The CDR3 nucleotides read TGCAGTGCTAGACCGAGACAGGGATACCCTAATGAGCAGTTCTTC. It yields the protein CSARPRQGYPNEQFF.

The genes are TRBV20-1 and TRBJ2-5; D is unresolved. CDR1 and CDR2 from the germline V gene are DFQATT and SNEGSKA (reference sequence). Trimming removed 6 bases from V and 5 bases from J, with 10 bases in between. The CDR3 has 11 residues. Here the CDR3 DNA reads TGCAGTGCCGGACCCTCGGAGACCCAGTACTTC. Residues: CSAGPSETQYF.

This chain uses TRBV9 with TRBJ2-1; D unresolved. Trimming took off 4 bases at V and 4 bases at J, with 15 bases between the two ends. The CDR3 is 15 amino acids. Germline V gene sequence: CDR1 SGDLS, CDR2 YYNGEE. CDR3 sequence (DNA): TGTGCCAGCAGCCCTGCGTCAGGTTTATACAATGAGCAGTTCTTC. Protein: CASSPASGLYNEQFF.

The chain has TRBV6-6 and TRBJ1-3, with D possibly matching TRBD1 (6 bases). Looked up from germline, CDR1 is MNHNY and CDR2 is SVGAGI (reference sequence). The CDR3 consists of 16 residues. V lost 6 bases and J 0 bases, leaving 15 bases between the germline ends. The CDR3 region has the DNA TGTGCCAGCAGGTACACAGGGCCCCACTCTGGAAACACCATATATTTT. This encodes CASRYTGPHSGNTIYF.